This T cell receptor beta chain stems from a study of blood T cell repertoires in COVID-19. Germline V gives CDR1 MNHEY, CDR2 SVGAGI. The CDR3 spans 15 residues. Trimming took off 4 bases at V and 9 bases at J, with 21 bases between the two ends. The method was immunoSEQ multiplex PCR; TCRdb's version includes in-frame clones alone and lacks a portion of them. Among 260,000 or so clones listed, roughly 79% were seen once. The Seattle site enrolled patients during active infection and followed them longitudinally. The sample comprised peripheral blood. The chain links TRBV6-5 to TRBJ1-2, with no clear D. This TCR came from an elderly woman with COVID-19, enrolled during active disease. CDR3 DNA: TGTGCCAGCAGTTCCATGGAGATAAGCCGTCGAAGCTACACCTTC. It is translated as CASSSMEISRRSYTF.